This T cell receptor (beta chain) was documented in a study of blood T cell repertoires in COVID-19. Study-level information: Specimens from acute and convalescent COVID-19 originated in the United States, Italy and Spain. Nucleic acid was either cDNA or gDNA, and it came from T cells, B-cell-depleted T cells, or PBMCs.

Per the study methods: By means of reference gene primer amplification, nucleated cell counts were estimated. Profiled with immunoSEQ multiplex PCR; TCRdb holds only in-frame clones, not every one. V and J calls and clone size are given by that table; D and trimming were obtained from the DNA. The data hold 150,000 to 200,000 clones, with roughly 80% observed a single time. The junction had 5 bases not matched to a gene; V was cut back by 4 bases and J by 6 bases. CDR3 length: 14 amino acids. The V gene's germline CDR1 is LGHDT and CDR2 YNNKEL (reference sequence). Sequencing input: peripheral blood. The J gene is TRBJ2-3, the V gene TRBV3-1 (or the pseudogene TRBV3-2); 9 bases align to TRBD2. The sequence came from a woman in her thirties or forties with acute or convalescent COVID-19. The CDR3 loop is CASSPAGGRDTQYF. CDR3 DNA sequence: TGTGCCAGCAGCCCGGCGGGGGGGCGCGATACGCAGTATTTT.